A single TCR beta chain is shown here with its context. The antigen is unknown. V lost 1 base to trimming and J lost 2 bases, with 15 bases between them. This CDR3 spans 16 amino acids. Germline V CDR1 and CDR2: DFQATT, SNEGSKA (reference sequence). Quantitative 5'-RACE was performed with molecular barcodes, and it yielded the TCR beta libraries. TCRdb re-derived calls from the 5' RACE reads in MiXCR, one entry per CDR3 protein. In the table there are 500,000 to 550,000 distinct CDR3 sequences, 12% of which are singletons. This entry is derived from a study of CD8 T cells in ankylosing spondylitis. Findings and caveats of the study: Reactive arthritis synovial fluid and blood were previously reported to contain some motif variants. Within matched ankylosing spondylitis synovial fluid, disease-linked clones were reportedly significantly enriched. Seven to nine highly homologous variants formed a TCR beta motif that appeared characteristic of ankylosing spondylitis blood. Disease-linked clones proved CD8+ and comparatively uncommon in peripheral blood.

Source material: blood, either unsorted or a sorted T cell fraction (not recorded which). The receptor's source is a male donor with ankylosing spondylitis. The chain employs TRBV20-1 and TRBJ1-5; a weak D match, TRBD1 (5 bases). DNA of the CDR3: TGCAGTGCTAGAGGGCGTCAGGGTATGGGCAATCAGCCCCAGCATTTT. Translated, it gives CSARGRQGMGNQPQHF.